This entry describes one TCR beta chain. Recovered Cohort 3 donors showed two negative PCRs, clearance, or symptom resolution. The sample comes from a study of blood T cell repertoires in COVID-19. Overall study context: COVID-19 samples collected from the United States, Italy and Spain covered acute and convalescent phases. From T cells, B-cell-depleted T cells, or PBMCs came the material, which was cDNA or gDNA.

Study processing details: Quantification of nucleated cells was approximated via reference gene primer amplification. The data were produced by immunoSEQ multiplex PCR, yet TCRdb's version contains in-frame clones alone and is incomplete. V, J and clone size derive from that table, while D and trimming were established from the DNA sequence. The sample lists 250,000 to 300,000 clones; 70% to 90% were seen once. Sequences were obtained from PBMCs or T cells enriched from blood (not recorded which). The sequence was collected from a man in his late teens or twenties who had recovered from COVID-19.

CDR3 in amino acids: CSASAHTSGSYEQYF. Here the CDR3 DNA reads TGCAGTGCTAGTGCTCATACTAGCGGGAGTTACGAGCAGTACTTC. The chain is built from TRBV20-1 and TRBJ2-7, with 11 bases that match TRBD2. With 3 bases clipped from V and 4 bases from J, the junction kept 8 bases outside the gene matches. The CDR3 is 15 residues long. CDR1 and CDR2 from the germline V gene are DFQATT and SNEGSKA (reference sequence).